This is a list of T cell receptor beta chains from one sample in a study of cytomegalovirus exposure and HLA in healthy donors. TCRdb keeps only in-frame clones here, not all; method: immunoSEQ multiplex PCR. This table holds 120,000 or so clones, 80% found once. The sequencing input was PBMCs. The receptors stem from a male donor in good health and CMV-seronegative. Both conserved end residues are part of each CDR3. D genes are given only for firm matches. Part of the rows lack a size; the others show once, few, many or a class for expanded clones.

clone_size	v_call	d_call	j_call	cdr3_aa	cdr3_nt
-	TRBV2	TRBD2	TRBJ2-1	CASRLRLAGLVHEQFF	TGTGCCAGCAGGCTCAGACTAGCGGGGTTAGTGCATGAGCAGTTCTTC
few	TRBV5-4	TRBD1	TRBJ1-2	CASSLSDRDYGYTF	TGTGCCAGCAGCTTGTCTGACAGGGACTATGGCTACACCTTC
-	TRBV29-1	TRBD1	TRBJ2-1	CSVDGVGQKYNEQFF	TGCAGCGTTGATGGCGTGGGACAGAAATACAATGAGCAGTTCTTC
-	TRBV19	TRBD1	TRBJ1-5	CASSPPGQVGKQPQHF	TGTGCCAGTAGCCCCCCGGGACAGGTGGGAAAACAGCCCCAGCATTTT
-	TRBV5-4	-	TRBJ2-7	CASSQWRGGSYEQYF	TGTGCCAGCAGCCAGTGGAGGGGGGGATCCTACGAGCAGTACTTC
-	TRBV6-5	-	TRBJ1-1	CASRVQYMNTEAFF	TGTGCCAGCAGAGTTCAGTACATGAACACTGAAGCTTTCTTT
-	TRBV6-4	-	TRBJ2-1	CASSESGLSYNEQFF	TGTGCCAGCAGTGAGTCGGGACTCTCCTACAATGAGCAGTTCTTC
-	TRBV19	TRBD2	TRBJ2-1	CASSPQIRLAGGNNEQFF	TGTGCCAGTAGTCCTCAAATACGACTAGCGGGGGGGAACAATGAGCAGTTCTTC
-	TRBV18	TRBD2	TRBJ2-1	CASSPLPGVAGEYNEQFF	TGTGCCAGCTCACCATTACCTGGGGTAGCGGGGGAATACAATGAGCAGTTCTTC
-	TRBV10-3	TRBD1	TRBJ2-5	CAISEGTGAPQETQYF	TGTGCCATCAGTGAGGGTACAGGGGCTCCCCAAGAGACCCAGTACTTC
-	TRBV19	-	TRBJ2-7	CASSIGQGEQYF	TGTGCCAGTAGTATAGGACAAGGCGAGCAGTACTTC
-	TRBV30	-	TRBJ1-2	CAWSPGSGYTF	TGTGCCTGGAGTCCAGGGTCAGGCTACACCTTC
-	TRBV6-5	TRBD2	TRBJ2-1	CASSNSGAYNEQFF	TGTGCCAGCAGTAATAGCGGGGCCTACAATGAGCAGTTCTTC
-	TRBV5-1	-	TRBJ2-1	CASRRGAGVDEQFF	TGCGCCAGCAGAAGGGGGGCGGGAGTCGATGAGCAGTTCTTC
few	TRBV6-1	TRBD1	TRBJ1-5	CASSEAATGGQPQHF	TGTGCCAGCAGTGAAGCGGCCACAGGGGGCCAGCCCCAGCATTTT
-	TRBV5-1	TRBD1	TRBJ1-1	CASNRDRGPNTEAFF	TGCGCCAGCAACCGGGACAGGGGGCCGAACACTGAAGCTTTCTTT
-	TRBV15	-	TRBJ1-6	CATSGRGIYSPLHF	TGTGCCACCAGTGGCAGGGGAATTTATTCACCCCTCCACTTT
-	TRBV23-1	TRBD1	TRBJ1-2	CASRFMTGGGGYGYTF	TGCGCCAGCCGATTTATGACAGGGGGCGGAGGTTATGGCTACACCTTC
-	TRBV5-1	TRBD1	TRBJ1-1	CASSLDPTGVNTEAFF	TGCGCCAGCAGCTTGGACCCTACAGGGGTGAACACTGAAGCTTTCTTT
-	TRBV19	-	TRBJ1-5	CASSFSGNQPQHF	TGTGCCAGTAGTTTCAGTGGCAATCAGCCCCAGCATTTT
-	TRBV29-1	-	TRBJ2-7	CSVAFGVGYEQYF	TGCAGCGTTGCGTTCGGGGTGGGTTACGAGCAGTACTTC
-	TRBV7-9	-	TRBJ1-5	CASSSSGPHQPQHF	TGTGCCAGCAGCTCCTCTGGGCCCCATCAGCCCCAGCATTTT
-	TRBV7-9	-	TRBJ1-1	CASSLEGGATEAFF	TGTGCCAGCAGCTTAGAGGGGGGGGCCACTGAAGCTTTCTTT
once	TRBV27	TRBD2	TRBJ2-3	CATRGRAGTDTQYF	TGTGCCACCCGCGGGAGGGCGGGGACAGATACGCAGTATTTT
-	TRBV30	-	TRBJ2-1	CACYRGTRTYNEQFF	TGTGCCTGTTATCGGGGGACTCGTACCTACAATGAGCAGTTCTTC
-	TRBV5-6	-	TRBJ1-3	CASSVTNGEFSGNTIYF	TGTGCCAGCAGCGTTACCAACGGGGAATTCTCTGGAAACACCATATATTTT
-	TRBV6-5	TRBD1	TRBJ1-1	CASSPPGGRAFF	TGTGCCAGCAGTCCCCCAGGGGGTAGGGCTTTCTTT
once	TRBV27	-	TRBJ1-5	CASSLGRDNQPQHF	TGTGCCAGCAGTTTAGGACGGGACAATCAGCCCCAGCATTTT
few	TRBV5-4	TRBD1	TRBJ1-2	CASSPAQQGALGYTF	TGTGCCAGCAGCCCGGCGCAGCAGGGGGCGCTCGGCTACACCTTC
-	TRBV28	TRBD2	TRBJ2-3	CASSSAGVLTDTQYF	TGTGCCAGCAGTTCCGCGGGAGTTTTAACAGATACGCAGTATTTT
-	TRBV5-6	TRBD1	TRBJ2-3	CASSYDRVDTQYF	TGTGCCAGCAGCTATGACAGGGTGGATACGCAGTATTTT
-	TRBV27	-	TRBJ1-1	CASSTRQTEAFF	TGTGCCAGCAGTACTCGACAGACTGAAGCTTTCTTT
-	TRBV19	TRBD1	TRBJ2-2	CASSDRGRRSGELFF	TGTGCCAGTAGTGACAGGGGGCGGAGGTCCGGGGAGCTGTTTTTT
-	TRBV27	TRBD1	TRBJ1-1	CASSAQQGLGTEAFF	TGTGCCAGCAGTGCCCAACAGGGGTTAGGGACTGAAGCTTTCTTT
-	TRBV30	TRBD1	TRBJ1-3	CAWSAWDSLSSGNTIYF	TGTGCCTGGAGTGCGTGGGACAGCCTTAGCTCTGGAAACACCATATATTTT
-	TRBV6-4	-	TRBJ2-2	CATRWGANTGELFF	TGTGCCACACGGTGGGGGGCGAACACCGGGGAGCTGTTTTTT
-	TRBV30	-	TRBJ2-3	CAWMPLRYLGTQYF	TGTGCCTGGATGCCCCTAAGATACCTCGGTACGCAGTATTTT
-	TRBV7-9	-	TRBJ2-7	CASRVAGTPYEQYF	TGTGCCAGCAGAGTTGCGGGTACCCCCTACGAGCAGTACTTC
-	TRBV6-1	TRBD1	TRBJ2-5	CASSETGGIQTQYF	TGTGCCAGCAGTGAGACAGGGGGCATACAGACCCAGTACTTC
-	TRBV9	-	TRBJ2-7	CASSVAGQTFEHEQYF	TGTGCCAGCAGCGTAGCGGGACAAACATTTGAGCACGAGCAGTACTTC
-	TRBV2	-	TRBJ1-1	CASRLMNTEAFF	TGTGCCAGCAGACTTATGAACACTGAAGCTTTCTTT
-	TRBV9	-	TRBJ2-5	CASSPGTTQYF	TGTGCCAGCAGCCCCGGGACAACCCAGTACTTC
-	TRBV6-1	-	TRBJ1-6	CASSPRANSITPLHF	TGTGCCAGCAGTCCCCGAGCCAACTCGATTACACCCCTCCACTTT
-	TRBV19	TRBD1	TRBJ1-5	CASRPTGILNQPQHF	TGTGCCAGTAGACCGACAGGGATTCTAAATCAGCCCCAGCATTTT
-	TRBV10-1	-	TRBJ1-4	CASSSKRNEKLFF	TGCGCCAGCAGTTCGAAGAGAAATGAAAAACTGTTTTTT
few	TRBV28	-	TRBJ1-1	CASSLSGQLNTEAFF	TGTGCCAGCAGTTTATCCGGACAGTTGAACACTGAAGCTTTCTTT
-	TRBV9	-	TRBJ2-7	CASSPRTGNYEQYF	TGTGCCAGCAGCCCGAGAACAGGGAACTACGAGCAGTACTTC